These 6 T cell receptor beta chains were sequenced from one sample in a study of T cells after yellow fever vaccination. Using its own MiXCR run on the 5' RACE reads, TCRdb lists one record per CDR3 protein. The sample has about 300,000 distinct CDR3 sequences, almost 4% seen once. Sequencing was performed on PBMCs, taken 5 days after the yellow fever booster vaccination. The receptor source for this set is a man younger than 35 who received the YFV17D yellow fever vaccine.

This clonotype was observed many times. The chain uses TRBV6-2 or TRBV6-3 and TRBJ2-6, with a weak D call TRBD1 (5 bases). This CDR3 is 14 amino acids long. Trimming took 8 bases from V and 0 from J, leaving 8 bases between them. In germline, CDR1 is MNHEY, CDR2 SVGEGT. The CDR3 DNA sequence: TGTGCCAGCTTCCAGGGCTCTGGGGCCAACGTCCTGACTTTC. Protein product: CASFQGSGANVLTF.

The chain couples TRBV7-2 to TRBJ2-2; D uncertain. This CDR3 is built from 14 residues. Trimming stripped 5 bases from V and 0 bases from J, with 7 bases between. Germline lookup yields CDR1 SGHTA and CDR2 FQGNSA. Here the CDR3 DNA reads TGTGCCAGCAGCCATGCAACGAACACCGGGGAGCTGTTTTTT. Encoded protein: CASSHATNTGELFF. Looking up the rest from reference TRBV7-2 and TRBJ2-2 gives the full variable domain: GAGVSQSPSNKVTEKGKDVELRCDPISGHTALYWYRQSLGQGLEFLIYFQGNSAPDKSGLPSDRFSAERTGGSVSTLTIQRTQQEDSAVYLCASSHATNTGELFFGEGSRLTVL.

The sample holds many counts of this clonotype. The CDR3 region has the DNA TGCAGCGCATCAACAGGGTTCCTTACTTCCTACGAGCAGTACTTC. This codes for CSASTGFLTSYEQYF. The chain recombines TRBV29-1 with TRBJ2-7, with D possibly being TRBD1 (6 bases). CDR1 and CDR2 from the germline V gene are SQVTM and ANQGSEA. The CDR3 runs to 15 residues. The V and J ends lost 7 bases and 1 base respectively, with 20 bases between them.

This clonotype appeared many times. The chain couples TRBV6-5 to TRBJ2-3, with D tentatively TRBD2 (7 bases). The ends were cut back, 10 bases at V and 3 bases at J, with 20 bases in the middle. CDR1 is MNHEY and CDR2 is SVGAGI in the germline V gene. The CDR3 has 15 amino acids. In DNA, the CDR3 is TGTGCCACCAGAGGGTTCCGGGGGGCAACAGATACGCAGTATTTT. Its protein product is CATRGFRGATDTQYF.

The genes are TRBV20-1 and TRBJ1-1, with no clear D. This CDR3 is built from 13 residues. Trimming shortened V by 5 bases and J by 6 bases, and 16 bases separated the two germline ends. Germline CDR1 and CDR2: DFQATT and SNEGSKA (reference sequence). The CDR3 reads CSAFLGVSAEAFF. CDR3 bases: TGCAGTGCTTTCCTCGGGGTCAGCGCTGAAGCTTTCTTT.

V usage is TRBV20-1 and J usage is TRBJ2-5; D is perhaps TRBD2 (5 bases). This CDR3 comprises 14 residues. V was shortened by 0 bases and J by 1 base, with 9 bases between the two germline ends. Per germline, CDR1 DFQATT and CDR2 SNEGSKA (reference sequence). In nucleotides, the CDR3 is TGCAGTGCTAGAGATCCCAGCGGCCAAGAGACCCAGTACTTC. This codes for CSARDPSGQETQYF.